These T cell receptor beta chains were read from a single sample in a study of T cells in Graves' hyperthyroidism and ophthalmopathy. TCRdb passed the multiplex PCR reads through MiXCR, listing each CDR3 protein once. This table has 400,000 to 600,000 distinct CDR3 sequences, around 20% appearing once. Sequences were obtained from blood. All receptors derive from a man younger than 35 with Graves' hyperthyroidism. CDR3s include the opening cysteine and the closing phenylalanine or tryptophan. A D gene is named only where the DNA matches it firmly. Size is stated for part of the rows, as once, few or many counts, or as a class when the clone is expanded.

J,size,D,V,CDR3,DNA
TRBJ1-5,many,.,TRBV12-5,CASGIARVGQPQHF,TGTGCTAGTGGGATTGCCCGCGTCGGTCAGCCCCAGCATTTT
TRBJ2-2,many,.,TRBV6-1,CASSEGYTGELFF,TGTGCCAGCAGTGAAGGGTACACCGGGGAGCTGTTTTTT
TRBJ2-2,.,.,TRBV10-2,CASSETQGSRVTGELFF,TGCGCCAGCAGTGAGACCCAGGGCTCACGAGTCACCGGGGAGCTGTTTTTT
TRBJ1-2,.,.,TRBV30,CATGTSLNYGYTF,TGTGCAACCGGGACATCCCTTAACTATGGCTACACCTTC
TRBJ2-5,many,TRBD2,TRBV2,CASSLAGGVQETQYF,TGTGCCAGCAGTTTAGCGGGGGGGGTACAAGAGACCCAGTACTTC
TRBJ2-2,.,TRBD1,TRBV11-1,CASSRWTGGNTGELFF,TGTGCCAGCAGCCGCTGGACAGGGGGGAACACCGGGGAGCTGTTTTTT
TRBJ1-2,many,.,TRBV19,CASSILAPDADYGYTF,TGTGCCAGTAGTATATTGGCCCCCGACGCAGACTATGGCTACACCTTC
TRBJ2-2,many,TRBD1,TRBV2,CASSVNRGLRTGELFF,TGTGCCAGCAGTGTAAACAGGGGGCTCAGAACCGGGGAGCTGTTTTTT
TRBJ1-1,many,.,TRBV12-3/TRBV12-4,CASSSRSAENTEAFF,TGTGCCAGCAGTTCCCGGTCCGCGGAGAACACTGAAGCTTTCTTT
TRBJ2-4,many,.,TRBV27,CASRDAVGDIQYF,TGTGCCAGCAGGGATGCGGTAGGGGACATTCAGTACTTC
TRBJ2-7,.,.,TRBV6-1,CASSDYLGPAYF,TGTGCCAGCAGTGATTACCTGGGTCCTGCGTACTTC
TRBJ2-5,few,TRBD1,TRBV6-1,CASRQGTEKYQETQYF,TGTGCCAGCAGGCAGGGGACAGAGAAGTACCAAGAGACCCAGTACTTC
TRBJ1-2,.,.,TRBV3-1,CASSHHVDRIFGYGYTF,TGTGCCAGCAGCCATCACGTCGACAGAATTTTTGGCTATGGCTACACCTTC
TRBJ1-5,few,.,TRBV7-3,CASSPPVGTLNQPQHF,TGTGCCAGCAGCCCACCCGTCGGGACCCTCAATCAGCCCCAGCATTTT